One sample yielded the 5 T cell receptor beta chains listed below, sequenced in a study of cytomegalovirus exposure and HLA in healthy donors. The study ran its PCR with 60 Vbeta and 13 Jbeta primers. Assay: immunoSEQ multiplex PCR; the TCRdb copy retains only in-frame clones and omits some. Its clone listing holds 130,000 or so clones. The source material was PBMCs. These receptors were obtained from a woman aged 35 to 49 in good health and CMV-seronegative.

The chain has TRBV28 and TRBJ1-2, with 7 nucleotides matching TRBD1. The CDR3 extends over 14 amino acids. The J segment lost 8 bases and the V segment lost 10 bases, leaving 16 bases of the junction unmatched. From germline, CDR1 is MDHEN and CDR2 SYDVKM. CDR3 region: CATRVTTGIDGYTF. DNA of the CDR3: TGTGCCACCCGGGTTACGACAGGGATTGACGGCTACACCTTC.

The chain employs TRBV6-5 and TRBJ2-7; D gene unclear. The CDR3 runs 14 residues. The V gene lost 5 bases and the J gene lost 2 bases, with 13 bases spanning the gap. Germline CDR1 is MNHEY and CDR2 is SVGAGI. The CDR3 loop is CASSRPGIAYEQYF. The CDR3 coding sequence is TGTGCCAGCAGTCGCCCGGGTATAGCCTACGAGCAGTACTTC.

This chain uses TRBV11-1 with TRBJ2-7, with D maybe TRBD2 (6 bases). Germline loops: CDR1 SGHAT, CDR2 FQDESV (reference sequence). The CDR3 runs 14 residues. V was pared by 5 bases and J by 6 bases, with 17 bases between. Written as DNA, the CDR3 is TGTGCCAGCAGCCCCGGGCCCCGGGGAGGCGAGCAGTACGTC. This translates into CASSPGPRGGEQYV.

The V gene is TRBV6-1, the J gene TRBJ2-7, with D possibly TRBD1 on 5 matching bases. Trimming left V 8 bases short and J 3 bases short, with 17 bases between. Germline V gene sequence: CDR1 MNHNS, CDR2 SASEGT. The CDR3 sequence is 14 residues long. The chain's CDR3 is CASAIGQKDYEQYF. The DNA of the CDR3 is TGTGCCAGCGCTATAGGACAAAAAGACTACGAGCAGTACTTC.

V is TRBV2 and J is TRBJ2-7; D unresolved. Trimming shortened V by 8 bases and J by 1 base, and 12 bases separated the two germline ends. CDR3 length equals 13 residues. CDR1 and CDR2 from the germline V gene are SNHLY and FYNNEI. The CDR3 coding sequence is TGTGCCAGCGGGCCGCTGCAGTCCTACGAGCAGTACGTC. This gives the protein CASGPLQSYEQYV.